These 16 T cell receptor beta chains were all obtained from the same sample, sequenced in a study of blood T cell repertoires in COVID-19. Some clones are missing from TCRdb's copy, which holds only in-frame ones; the method was immunoSEQ multiplex PCR. Among under 300,000 clones, about 76% were seen once, and the ten largest hold around 2.9%. The sample was peripheral blood. These receptors all come from a woman in her sixties with active or convalescent COVID-19.

The V gene is TRBV2, the J gene TRBJ1-2, with 9 bases identical to TRBD1. Trimming took 6 bases from V and 3 from J; bases not matched to a gene: 5. CDR3 length: 14 residues. Germline lookup yields CDR1 SNHLY and CDR2 FYNNEI. The CDR3 DNA follows: TGTGCCAGCAGGCCCGACAGGGGGGACTATGGCTACACCTTC. Translated, it gives CASRPDRGDYGYTF.

The chain uses TRBV7-9 and TRBJ1-5, with D tentatively TRBD1 (6 bases). CDR3 length: 16 residues. Germline CDR1 reads SEHNR; CDR2 reads FQNEAQ (reference sequence). The V and J ends lost 1 base and 0 bases respectively, with 10 bases between them. For the CDR3, the DNA is TGTGCCAGCAGCTTAGGTACAGGGACTAGCAATCAGCCCCAGCATTTT. Translation gives CASSLGTGTSNQPQHF.

This clone was found once. The chain joins TRBV7-3 to TRBJ2-7; D not certain. Germline CDR1 reads SGHTA; CDR2 reads FQGTGA. The CDR3 consists of 14 residues. V was clipped by 5 bases and J by 0 bases, with 11 bases between them. CDR3 coding DNA: TGTGCCAGCAGCCCCACCCGCGACTCCTACGAGCAGTACTTC. Its translation is CASSPTRDSYEQYF.

The genes are TRBV5-1 and TRBJ2-1, with 11 bases that match TRBD2. This CDR3 is 15 amino acids long. Germline assignment: CDR1 SGHRS and CDR2 YFSETQ. The ends lost 4 bases at V and 6 bases at J; junction bases unmatched: 6. CDR3: CASSGRLAGPNEQFF. The CDR3 DNA is TGCGCCAGCAGCGGACGACTAGCGGGGCCCAATGAGCAGTTCTTC.

The chain joins TRBV3-1 (or the pseudogene TRBV3-2) to TRBJ1-2; D remains unclear. This CDR3 contains 11 residues. Deletions cut 2 bases from V and 8 bases from J, with 6 bases between. The V gene's germline CDR1 is LGHDT and CDR2 YNNKEL (reference sequence). In nucleotides, the CDR3 is TGTGCCAGCAGCCAACAATCCGGCTACACCTTC. Encoded protein: CASSQQSGYTF.

The V and J genes are TRBV7-9 and TRBJ2-2; 8 bases match TRBD2. Germline assignment: CDR1 SEHNR and CDR2 FQNEAQ (reference sequence). This CDR3 is 15 amino acids long. V trimming: 4 bases; J trimming: 7 bases; junction bases outside the gene matches: 8. The CDR3 nucleotides read TGTGCCAGCAGCTGGGGAATAGCGGGGATCGGGGAGCTGTTTTTT. Translation: CASSWGIAGIGELFF. The variable domain in full, completed from reference TRBV7-9 and TRBJ2-2, reads DTGVSQNPRHKITKRGQNVTFRCDPISEHNRLYWYRQTLGQGPEFLTYFQNEAQLEKSRLLSDRFSAERPKGSFSTLEIQRTEQGDSAMYLCASSWGIAGIGELFFGEGSRLTVL.

The chain uses TRBV3-1 (or the pseudogene TRBV3-2) and TRBJ2-7; tentatively, D is TRBD2 (7 bases). This CDR3 has 16 residues. V was clipped by 10 bases and J by 2 bases, with 24 bases between them. Germline lookup yields CDR1 LGHDT and CDR2 YNNKEL (reference sequence). CDR3 amino acids: CATRRGGGSRTYEQYF. As DNA, the CDR3 is TGTGCCACCCGGCGGGGCGGGGGCTCCCGTACCTACGAGCAGTACTTC.

The DNA for the CDR3 is TGTGCCAGCAGTCCCTACAGCCAAAGCTCCTACGAGCAGTACTTC. Residues: CASSPYSQSSYEQYF. The chain has TRBV6-5 and TRBJ2-7; D not resolved. The CDR3 runs to 15 residues. CDR1 is MNHEY, CDR2 SVGAGI, per germline. V was clipped by 5 bases and J by 0 bases, with 14 bases between them.

The chain links TRBV7-8 to TRBJ1-4; TRBD1 matches at 9 bases. CDR1 is SGHVS and CDR2 is FQNEAQ in the germline V gene. This CDR3 has 16 amino acids. V lost 4 bases to trimming and J lost 5 bases; unmatched junction nucleotides: 8. CDR3 nucleotides: TGTGCCAGCAGCTCCCAGGGGGGGACAGGGAATGAAAAACTGTTTTTT. Translating gives CASSSQGGTGNEKLFF.

The chain joins TRBV7-9 to TRBJ1-2, with unresolved D. V was clipped by 7 bases and J by 0 bases, with 9 bases between them. The CDR3 spans 13 residues. Germline-derived CDR1 and CDR2 are SEHNR and FQNEAQ (reference sequence). The CDR3 DNA sequence: TGTGCCAGCACACCCCTAGCTAACTATGGCTACACCTTC. The encoded protein is CASTPLANYGYTF.

The CDR3 DNA sequence: TGTGCCAGTAGTAGGCTGGACAGGGTATTCAATGAGCAGTTCTTC. The encoded protein is CASSRLDRVFNEQFF. The rearrangement links TRBV19 to TRBJ2-1; 8 bases match TRBD1. Germline CDR1 is LNHDA and CDR2 is SQIVND (reference sequence). The CDR3 extends over 15 amino acids. V was clipped by 4 bases and J by 6 bases; unmatched bases: 8. Supplemented by reference TRBV19 and TRBJ2-1, the full variable domain reads DGGITQSPKYLFRKEGQNVTLSCEQNLNHDAMYWYRQDPGQGLRLIYYSQIVNDFQKGDIAEGYSVSREKKESFPLTVTSAQKNPTAFYLCASSRLDRVFNEQFFGPGTRLTVL.

This clone was recorded once. DNA for the CDR3: TGTGCCAGCAGTTCGGGACAGGTGAACACTGAAGCTTTCTTT. Amino acids: CASSSGQVNTEAFF. The chain is built from TRBV6-5 and TRBJ1-1; 8 bases line up with TRBD1. V trimming: 4 bases; J trimming: 0 bases; junction bases outside the gene matches: 1. The CDR3 contains 14 residues. CDR1 and CDR2 from the germline V gene are MNHEY and SVGAGI.

The rearrangement links TRBV30 to TRBJ1-1; 10 nucleotides line up with TRBD1. Per germline, CDR1 GTSNPN and CDR2 SVGIG (reference sequence). The CDR3 is made up of 15 amino acids. The trim removed 2 bases at V and 1 base at J, leaving 4 bases unmatched. CDR3 in DNA: TGTGCCTGGAGTCTATGGGACAGGGGGAACACTGAAGCTTTCTTT. This gives the protein CAWSLWDRGNTEAFF.

The chain couples TRBV7-9 to TRBJ1-1; possible D gene TRBD1, 6 bases. Trimming cost V 5 bases and J 7 bases, with 11 bases left between them. Germline CDR1 reads SEHNR; CDR2 reads FQNEAQ (reference sequence). The CDR3 has 12 amino acids. The CDR3 here is CASSRQGHEAFF. CDR3 bases: TGTGCCAGCAGCCGTCAGGGGCATGAAGCTTTCTTT.

The chain carries TRBV7-2 and TRBJ1-2; tentatively, D is TRBD1 (6 bases). This CDR3 contains 13 residues. The V end was cut by 6 bases, the J end by 9 bases, with 17 bases between. CDR1 is SGHTA and CDR2 is FQGNSA in the germline V gene. The CDR3 region is CASRQESGVSYTF. CDR3 bases: TGTGCCAGCAGACAGGAATCAGGGGTTAGCTACACCTTC.

The V gene is TRBV5-4, the J gene TRBJ2-3; 12 bases match TRBD2. V lost 7 bases, J lost 1 base, and 10 bases stayed unmatched. CDR3 length: 17 residues. CDR1 SGHNT and CDR2 YYREEE come from the germline V gene (reference sequence). The DNA for the CDR3 is TGTGCCAGCGCAAAAGGACTAGCGGGGTCAGGCACAGATACGCAGTATTTT. This gives the protein CASAKGLAGSGTDTQYF.